This T cell receptor (beta chain) was documented in a study of human T cells and chemical hapten exposure. As for time point: patch test 2, 6 weeks after DPC sensitization. Treatment of the sample: therapeutic diphenylcyclopropenone sensitization with weekly scalp DPC. This clonotype was detected only a few times. With 11 bases clipped from V and 0 bases from J, the junction kept 11 bases outside the gene matches. Germline V gene data show CDR1 as KGHSH and CDR2 as LQKENI. The CDR3 totals 17 residues. One entry per CDR3 protein results from TCRdb running MiXCR on the RACE reads. The table shows 140,000 or so distinct CDR3 sequences, with about 10% occurring only once.

The genes are TRBV18 and TRBJ2-1; 12 bases line up with TRBD2. The sequenced sample was whole blood, obtained in connection with sensitization to the hapten diphenylcyclopropenone (DPC). The sequence derives from a woman between 45 and 60 years old with alopecia areata. Some clones in this sample may be carry-over from other donors' samples. The CDR3 protein is CALAKGLAGSSYNEQFF. The DNA of the CDR3 is TGTGCCCTGGCCAAGGGACTAGCGGGCAGCTCCTACAATGAGCAGTTCTTC.